One and the same sample provided the 14 T cell receptor beta chains below, sequenced in a study of shared clonotypes between healthy human individuals. The table came from immunoSEQ multiplex PCR; TCRdb's copy has only in-frame clones and leaves some out. Counted here are 2 million to 2.5 million clones, approximately 94% occurring once; the ten biggest clones make up roughly 0.13%. The sequenced material came from naive CD4+ T cells sorted from blood. Indicated subset: CD45RA+ positively selected. The receptors originated from a man between 18 and 35 years old in good health.

CDR3 region: CAISQGLIGTYEQYF. CDR3 DNA sequence: TGTGCCATCAGTCAGGGACTAATCGGGACCTACGAGCAGTACTTC. This rearrangement joins TRBV10-3 to TRBJ2-7, with 7 bases identical to TRBD2. There are 15 residues in the CDR3. The germline V gene has CDR1 ENHRY and CDR2 SYGVKD. Trimming cost V 5 bases and J 2 bases; bases outside gene matches: 9.

This chain joins TRBV25-1 and TRBJ2-7; tentative D call: TRBD2 (7 bases). Germline-derived CDR1 and CDR2 are MGHDK and SYGVNS. The germline V and J ends were trimmed by 3 bases and 2 bases, with 17 bases remaining between them. The CDR3 runs 16 residues. The CDR3 here is CASSDPGRGGTYEQYF. DNA of the CDR3: TGTGCCAGCAGTGACCCGGGGAGGGGGGGTACCTACGAGCAGTACTTC.

This chain links TRBV28 with TRBJ2-7; TRBD1 aligns across 7 bases. There are 14 residues in the CDR3. Germline V CDR1 and CDR2: MDHEN, SYDVKM. V lost 4 bases, J lost 4 bases, and 7 bases stayed unmatched. The CDR3 sequence is CASSSPRRGYEQYF. CDR3 coding DNA: TGTGCCAGCAGTTCCCCCCGCAGGGGGTACGAGCAGTACTTC.

The chain uses TRBV10-3 and TRBJ2-4, with D maybe TRBD2 (5 bases). V lost 3 bases, J lost 0 bases, and 9 bases lay in between. Germline CDR1 and CDR2: ENHRY and SYGVKD. This CDR3 has 15 residues. CDR3: CAISEADEAKNIQYF. CDR3 coding DNA: TGTGCCATCAGTGAAGCGGACGAAGCCAAAAACATTCAGTACTTC.

The V and J genes are TRBV29-1 and TRBJ2-1, with 9 bases matching TRBD1. Losses at the gene ends were 1 base for V and 6 bases for J; bases not matched to a gene: 4. The CDR3 has 14 residues. Per germline, CDR1 SQVTM and CDR2 ANQGSEA. The CDR3 DNA reads TGCAGCGTTGAAGGGACAGGGGCGGTCAATGAGCAGTTCTTC. This encodes CSVEGTGAVNEQFF.

This clone has only one observation. This chain connects TRBV5-4 to TRBJ2-7; D not certain. Trimming pared 4 bases from V and 0 bases from J, leaving 11 bases between. CDR1 and CDR2 (germline): SGHNT, YYREEE (reference sequence). This CDR3 contains 14 residues. The CDR3 DNA sequence: TGTGCCAGCAGCATCCCCGACGGCTCCTACGAGCAGTACTTC. Protein: CASSIPDGSYEQYF.

This clone has a single count. The gene calls are TRBV9 and TRBJ2-7, with 12 bases aligning to TRBD2. Germline V gene sequence: CDR1 SGDLS, CDR2 YYNGEE. The CDR3 loop spans 19 amino acids. J gave up 2 bases and V 0 bases, and 12 bases lay outside the gene matches. CDR3 nucleotide sequence: TGTGCCAGCAGCGTAGAGGGACTTAATCTAGCGGGAGGGCCCTACGAGCAGTACTTC. It codes for CASSVEGLNLAGGPYEQYF.

This clone was found a few times. The CDR3 DNA reads TGCGCCAGCAGCGATACCAGGGGGCACGAGACCCAGTACTTC. Translation gives CASSDTRGHETQYF. V usage is TRBV5-1 and J usage is TRBJ2-5; 8 bases fit TRBD1. The J segment lost 5 bases and the V segment lost 4 bases, leaving 7 bases of the junction unmatched. This CDR3 is built from 14 residues. Germline CDR1 reads SGHRS; CDR2 reads YFSETQ.

The gene calls are TRBV10-1 and TRBJ1-1, with TRBD1 as a possible D gene (5 bases). Germline V gives CDR1 WNHNN, CDR2 SYGVQD (reference sequence). CDR3 size: 13 residues. The V gene lost 6 bases and the J gene lost 7 bases, with 15 bases spanning the gap. In DNA form, the CDR3 reads TGCGCCAGCAGCTCAGGGAAACTAGGTGAAGCTTTCTTT. Its translation: CASSSGKLGEAFF.

The V call is TRBV9, the J call TRBJ1-4, with TRBD1 identical over 9 bases. Germline V gives CDR1 SGDLS, CDR2 YYNGEE. The CDR3 totals 15 residues. V trimming: 0 bases; J trimming: 7 bases; junction bases outside the gene matches: 4. The CDR3 here is CASSVGGQGSEKLFF. The CDR3 DNA is TGTGCCAGCAGCGTAGGGGGACAGGGAAGTGAAAAACTGTTTTTT.

The chain couples TRBV7-9 to TRBJ2-3; tentatively, D is TRBD1 (5 bases). The CDR3 is 11 amino acids. Trimming took off 7 bases at V and 6 bases at J, with 8 bases between the two ends. Germline-derived CDR1 and CDR2 are SEHNR and FQNEAQ (reference sequence). CDR3 region: CASTSGDTQYF. DNA of the CDR3: TGTGCCAGCACTTCAGGGGATACGCAGTATTTT.

The chain has TRBV30 and TRBJ1-1; the D is unclear. The CDR3 extends over 17 amino acids. Trimming took 0 bases from V and 1 from J, leaving 18 bases between them. In germline, CDR1 is GTSNPN, CDR2 SVGIG (reference sequence). CDR3 nucleotide sequence: TGTGCCTGGAGTGTAAGGAGGGCCATCCGAACGAACACTGAAGCTTTCTTT. Its protein product is CAWSVRRAIRTNTEAFF.

The CDR3 loop is CASSLGGPLASYNSPLHF. In DNA, the CDR3 is TGTGCCAGCAGCTTGGGGGGGCCCCTGGCCTCTTATAATTCACCCCTCCACTTT. The V call is TRBV5-4, the J call TRBJ1-6, with D tentatively TRBD1 (6 bases). V shed 0 bases and J shed 4 bases, with 17 bases lying between them. The CDR3 loop spans 18 amino acids. In germline, CDR1 is SGHNT, CDR2 YYREEE (reference sequence).

The chain uses TRBV5-1 and TRBJ2-3; D may match TRBD1 or TRBD2 (5 bases each). The V end was cut by 4 bases, the J end by 0 bases, with 12 bases between. The CDR3 length is 15 residues. Germline CDR1 SGHRS, CDR2 YFSETQ. In nucleotides, the CDR3 is TGCGCCAGCAGCCGGGACGATCCAAGCACAGATACGCAGTATTTT. Its protein is CASSRDDPSTDTQYF.